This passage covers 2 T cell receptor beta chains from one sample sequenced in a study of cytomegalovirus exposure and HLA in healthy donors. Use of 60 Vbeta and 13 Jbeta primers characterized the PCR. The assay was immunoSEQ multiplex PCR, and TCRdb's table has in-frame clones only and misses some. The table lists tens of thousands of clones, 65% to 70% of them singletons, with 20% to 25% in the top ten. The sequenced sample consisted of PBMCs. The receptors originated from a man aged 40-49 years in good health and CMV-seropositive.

The chain's CDR3 is CASSFTGQGASEAFF. CDR3 DNA sequence: TGTGCCAGCAGCTTTACCGGACAGGGGGCGTCTGAAGCTTTCTTT. This chain uses TRBV7-3 with TRBJ1-1; 11 bases line up with TRBD1. This CDR3 is built from 15 residues. In germline, CDR1 is SGHTA, CDR2 FQGTGA. V shed 3 bases and J 6 bases; nucleotides not matched to a gene: 6.

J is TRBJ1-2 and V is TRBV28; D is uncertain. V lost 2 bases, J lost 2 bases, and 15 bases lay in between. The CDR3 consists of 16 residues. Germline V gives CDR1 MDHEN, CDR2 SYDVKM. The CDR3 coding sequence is TGTGCCAGCAGTTTAGGTCACCTCCAGACAAACTATGGCTACACCTTC. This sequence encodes CASSLGHLQTNYGYTF.